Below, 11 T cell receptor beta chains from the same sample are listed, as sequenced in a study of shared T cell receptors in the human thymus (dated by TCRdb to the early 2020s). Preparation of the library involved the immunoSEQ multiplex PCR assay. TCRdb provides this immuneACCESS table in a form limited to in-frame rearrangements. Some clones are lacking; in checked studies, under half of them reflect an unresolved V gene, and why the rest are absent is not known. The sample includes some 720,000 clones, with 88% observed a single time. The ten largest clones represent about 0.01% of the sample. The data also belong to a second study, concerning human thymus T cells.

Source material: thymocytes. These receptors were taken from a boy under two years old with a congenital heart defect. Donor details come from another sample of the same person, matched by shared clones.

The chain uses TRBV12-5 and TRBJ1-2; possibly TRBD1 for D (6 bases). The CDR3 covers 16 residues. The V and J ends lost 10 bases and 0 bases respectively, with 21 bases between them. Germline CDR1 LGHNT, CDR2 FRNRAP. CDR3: CATGGRQVVTNYGYTF. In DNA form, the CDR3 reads TGTGCTACCGGAGGACGACAGGTAGTCACTAACTATGGCTACACCTTC.

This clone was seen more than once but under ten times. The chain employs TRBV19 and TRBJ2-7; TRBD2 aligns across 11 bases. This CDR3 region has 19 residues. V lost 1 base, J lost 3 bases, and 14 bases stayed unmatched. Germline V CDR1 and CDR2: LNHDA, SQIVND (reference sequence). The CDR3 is CASSIGGAHGTSGNYEQYF. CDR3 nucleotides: TGTGCCAGTAGTATAGGGGGCGCACATGGGACTAGCGGAAACTACGAGCAGTACTTC.

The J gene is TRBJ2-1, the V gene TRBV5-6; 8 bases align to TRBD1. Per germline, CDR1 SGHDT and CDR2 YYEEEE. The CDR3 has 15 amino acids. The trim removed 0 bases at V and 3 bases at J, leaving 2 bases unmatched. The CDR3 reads CASSLGQGIYNEQFF. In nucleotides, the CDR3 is TGTGCCAGCAGCTTGGGACAGGGGATCTACAATGAGCAGTTCTTC.

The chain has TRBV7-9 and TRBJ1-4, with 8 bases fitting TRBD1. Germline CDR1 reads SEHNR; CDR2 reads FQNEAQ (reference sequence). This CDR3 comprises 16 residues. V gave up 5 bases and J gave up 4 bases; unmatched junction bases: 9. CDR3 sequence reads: CASSTGGTGRNEKLFF. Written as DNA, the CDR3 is TGTGCCAGCAGCACCGGTGGGACAGGTCGTAATGAAAAACTGTTTTTT.

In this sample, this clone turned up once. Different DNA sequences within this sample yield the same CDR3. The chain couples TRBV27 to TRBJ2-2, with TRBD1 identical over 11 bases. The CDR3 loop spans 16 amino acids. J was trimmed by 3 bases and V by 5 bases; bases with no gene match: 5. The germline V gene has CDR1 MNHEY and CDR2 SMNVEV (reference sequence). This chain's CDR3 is CASSLGTGGDTGELFF. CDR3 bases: TGTGCCAGCAGTCTCGGGACAGGGGGGGACACCGGGGAGCTGTTTTTT.

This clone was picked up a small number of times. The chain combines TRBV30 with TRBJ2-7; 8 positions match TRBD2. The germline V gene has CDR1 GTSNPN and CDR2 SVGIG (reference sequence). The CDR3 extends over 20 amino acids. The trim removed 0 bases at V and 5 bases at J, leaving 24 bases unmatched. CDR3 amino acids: CAWSVRFPPDGGSGTHEQYF. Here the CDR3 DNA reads TGTGCCTGGAGTGTACGATTCCCCCCCGACGGTGGTAGCGGGACCCACGAGCAGTACTTC.

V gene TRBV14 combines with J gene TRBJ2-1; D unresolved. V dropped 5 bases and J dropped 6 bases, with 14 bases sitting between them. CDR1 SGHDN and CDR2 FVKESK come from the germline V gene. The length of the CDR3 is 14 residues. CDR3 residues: CASSSLKECNEQFF. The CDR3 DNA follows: TGTGCCAGCAGCTCCTTGAAGGAGTGCAATGAGCAGTTCTTC.

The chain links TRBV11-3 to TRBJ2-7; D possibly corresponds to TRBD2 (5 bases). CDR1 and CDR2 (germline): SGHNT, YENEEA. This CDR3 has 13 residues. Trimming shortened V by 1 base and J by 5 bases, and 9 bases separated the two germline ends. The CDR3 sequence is CASSLGRIHEQYF. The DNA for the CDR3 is TGTGCCAGCAGCTTAGGGAGGATCCACGAGCAGTACTTC.

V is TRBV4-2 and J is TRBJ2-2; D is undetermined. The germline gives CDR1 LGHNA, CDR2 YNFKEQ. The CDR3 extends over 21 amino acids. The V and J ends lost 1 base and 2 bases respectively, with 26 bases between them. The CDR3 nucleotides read TGTGCCAGCAGCCAAGTGGGCCCTTACGGAAAGCAGGATAGTAACACCGGGGAGCTGTTTTTT. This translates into CASSQVGPYGKQDSNTGELFF.

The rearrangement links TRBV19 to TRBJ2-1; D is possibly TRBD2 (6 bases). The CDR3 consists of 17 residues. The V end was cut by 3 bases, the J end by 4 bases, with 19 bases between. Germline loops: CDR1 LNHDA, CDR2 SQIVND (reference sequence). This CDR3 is CASSMDPGMLAYNEQFF. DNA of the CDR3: TGTGCCAGTAGTATGGACCCCGGGATGCTAGCGTACAATGAGCAGTTCTTC.

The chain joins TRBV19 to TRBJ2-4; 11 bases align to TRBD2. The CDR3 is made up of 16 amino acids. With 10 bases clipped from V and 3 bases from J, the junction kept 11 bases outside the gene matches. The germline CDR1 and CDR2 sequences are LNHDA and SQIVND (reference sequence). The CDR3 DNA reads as TGTGCCACATCGCTATTTACTAGCGGGGGCAAAAACATTCAGTACTTC. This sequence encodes CATSLFTSGGKNIQYF.